The rows below give T cell receptor beta chains drawn from one sample of a study of graft-versus-host responses after intestinal transplantation. The table came from immunoSEQ multiplex PCR; TCRdb's copy has only in-frame clones and leaves some out. The sample carries approximately 130,000 clones, around 94% recorded once. For these receptors, no antigen is known. The material was unstimulated CD4+ T cells sorted from spleen or lymph node cells, obtained before intestinal transplant. Source of these receptors: a human donor who received an intestinal transplant. Both conserved end residues are trimmed from each CDR3. Each record gives: V gene, CDR3 length, J gene, CDR3 protein.

V: TRBV18
length: 10
J: TRBJ1-5
CDR3: ASSANVEPQH

V: TRBV9
length: 13
J: TRBJ2-3
CDR3: ASTSAGALRDTQY

V: TRBV11-1
length: 12
J: .
CDR3: ASSVRDGSYEQY

V: TRBV23-1
length: 16
J: TRBJ1-4
CDR3: ASRNTGTGSATNEKLF

V: TRBV9
length: 13
J: TRBJ2-5
CDR3: ASSGGQGAIETQY

V: TRBV27
length: 12
J: TRBJ1-6
CDR3: ASSLDSHNSPLH

V: TRBV27
length: 9
J: TRBJ2-3
CDR3: ASRSTDTQY

V: TRBV5-4
length: 11
J: TRBJ2-2
CDR3: AQGQANTGELF

V: TRBV6-5
length: 12
J: TRBJ1-2
CDR3: ASSSRPDVYGYT

V: TRBV6-1
length: 12
J: TRBJ2-7
CDR3: ASKPGPLTYEQY

V: TRBV7-6
length: 12
J: TRBJ1-1
CDR3: ASSLGQSRAEAF

V: TRBV7-2
length: 11
J: TRBJ1-3
CDR3: ASSLGHWNTIY

V: TRBV5-1
length: 10
J: TRBJ2-5
CDR3: ASSFHQETQY

V: TRBV7-9
length: 13
J: TRBJ1-4
CDR3: ASSLSGQPNEKLF

V: TRBV19
length: 12
J: TRBJ1-4
CDR3: ASNRGGPNEKLF

V: TRBV4-1
length: 13
J: TRBJ2-3
CDR3: ASSQTGRGTDTQY

V: TRBV6-1
length: 12
J: TRBJ1-4
CDR3: ASRQGWLSEKLF

V: TRBV19
length: 13
J: TRBJ2-7
CDR3: ASSMGTGTFYEQY

V: TRBV29-1
length: 10
J: TRBJ1-2
CDR3: SVSTGRYGYT

V: TRBV7-9
length: 14
J: TRBJ1-2
CDR3: ASSLAQGDRTYGYT

V: TRBV5-4
length: 13
J: TRBJ1-2
CDR3: ASSPDRFMVKGYT

V: TRBV5-1
length: 14
J: TRBJ2-3
CDR3: ASSSTTSGGPDTQY

V: TRBV5-3
length: 11
J: TRBJ1-1
CDR3: ARSTDRGTEAF

V: TRBV19
length: 13
J: TRBJ1-2
CDR3: ASSGLSRGNYGYT

V: TRBV2
length: 13
J: TRBJ2-5
CDR3: ASSRRGTFQETQY

V: TRBV7-9
length: 12
J: TRBJ2-7
CDR3: ASSRSGGINEQY

V: TRBV2
length: 10
J: TRBJ1-5
CDR3: ASRWGNQPQH

V: TRBV7-6
length: 11
J: TRBJ1-5
CDR3: ASSPSSGQPQH

V: TRBV5-5
length: 12
J: TRBJ1-2
CDR3: ASSDAQGNYGYT

V: TRBV6-6
length: 12
J: TRBJ1-2
CDR3: ASSYSGHGSGYT

V: TRBV6-1
length: 11
J: TRBJ1-4
CDR3: ASRTIRSEKLF

V: TRBV29-1
length: 11
J: TRBJ1-2
CDR3: SVEDEQPYGYT

V: TRBV9
length: 13
J: TRBJ1-6
CDR3: ASSVLQGGNSPLH

V: TRBV9
length: 13
J: TRBJ1-2
CDR3: ASSPSGTGGDGYT

V: TRBV21-1
length: 14
J: TRBJ1-2
CDR3: ASSKEGTEGIYGYT

V: TRBV6-5
length: 11
J: TRBJ1-2
CDR3: ASRSGTGYGYT

V: TRBV6-5
length: 14
J: TRBJ2-1
CDR3: ASSYSSYAGYNEQF

V: TRBV7-7
length: 13
J: TRBJ2-7
CDR3: ASSLVKASCYEQY

V: TRBV11-2
length: 15
J: TRBJ2-6
CDR3: AGGGSGHNSGANVLT

V: TRBV6-5
length: 11
J: TRBJ1-5
CDR3: AVGRGDAQPQH

V: TRBV7-9
length: 12
J: TRBJ2-4
CDR3: ASSLSGVGNIQY

V: TRBV7-8
length: 12
J: TRBJ1-2
CDR3: ASSSPGRNYGHT

V: TRBV4-1
length: 11
J: TRBJ2-5
CDR3: ASSQSSQETQY

V: TRBV5-1
length: 12
J: TRBJ2-3
CDR3: ASSLSQNTDTQY

V: TRBV4-1
length: 17
J: TRBJ2-1
CDR3: ASSVVTSGGRITYNEQF

V: TRBV5-6
length: 9
J: TRBJ2-3
CDR3: ASSLIDTQY

V: TRBV7-8
length: 12
J: TRBJ1-1
CDR3: ASSYRDGLTEAF

V: TRBV7-2
length: 13
J: TRBJ1-2
CDR3: ASSQGRGPNYGYT

V: TRBV19
length: 12
J: TRBJ2-3
CDR3: ASSEPGLAGGSY

V: TRBV5-1
length: 14
J: TRBJ2-1
CDR3: ASSLGGTSGYNEQF

V: TRBV7-9
length: 9
J: TRBJ2-5
CDR3: ASSRQETQY

V: TRBV18
length: 13
J: TRBJ2-7
CDR3: ASSPLEVGSYEQY

V: TRBV10-3
length: 11
J: TRBJ1-2
CDR3: AISEGQGDGYT

V: TRBV4-2
length: 13
J: TRBJ1-2
CDR3: ASSQDPGGGYGYT

V: TRBV20-1
length: 8
J: TRBJ1-1
CDR3: SAKGGGAF

V: TRBV4-2
length: 12
J: TRBJ2-7
CDR3: ASSQEMDSYEQY

V: TRBV19
length: 14
J: TRBJ1-1
CDR3: ASSSGTGGFNTEAF

V: TRBV6-5
length: 9
J: TRBJ1-1
CDR3: ATLEGTEAF